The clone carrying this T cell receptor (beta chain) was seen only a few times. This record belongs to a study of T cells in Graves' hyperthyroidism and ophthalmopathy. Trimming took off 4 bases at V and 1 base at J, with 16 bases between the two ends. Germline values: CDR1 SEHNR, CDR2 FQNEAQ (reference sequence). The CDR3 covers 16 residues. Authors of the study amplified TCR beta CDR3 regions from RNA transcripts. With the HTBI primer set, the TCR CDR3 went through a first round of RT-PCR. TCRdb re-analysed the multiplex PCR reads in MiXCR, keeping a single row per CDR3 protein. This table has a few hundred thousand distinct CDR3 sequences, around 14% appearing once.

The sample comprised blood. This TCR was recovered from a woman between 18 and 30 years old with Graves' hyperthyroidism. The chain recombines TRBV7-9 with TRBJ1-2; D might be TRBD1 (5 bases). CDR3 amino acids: CASSWAGTELNYGYTF. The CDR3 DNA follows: TGTGCCAGCAGCTGGGCCGGGACCGAACTTAACTATGGCTACACCTTC.